The rows below give T cell receptor beta chains drawn from one sample of a study of spatial heterogeneity in lung cancer. TCRdb reprocessed the 5' RACE reads with MiXCR, giving one entry per CDR3 protein. The data contain 25,000 or so distinct CDR3 sequences, approximately 8.1% of them singletons. Sequenced here: PBMCs, sampled at surgery. The origin of the receptors is a female donor with early-stage non-small cell lung cancer. The CDR3 runs from the conserved cysteine through the conserved F or W. Fields, in order: CDR3 DNA, CDR3 protein, clone size, V gene, D gene, J gene. The D gene is left open where the match is weak. Size values are once, few and many counts, or a class for expanded clones, and some rows have none.

TGTGCCAGCAGGCGAACAGGGATCCCCCCCTACGAGCAGTACTTC,CASRRTGIPPYEQYF,NA,TRBV6-1,NA,TRBJ2-7
TGCGCCAGCAGTAAGACAGGGACTTACTCCTACAATGAGCAGTTCTTC,CASSKTGTYSYNEQFF,few,TRBV5-1,NA,TRBJ2-1
TGCGCCAGCAGCTTGCCGGGACAGCCTACCTTCTCCGAGGATTTATCGAAGCTGTTTTTT,CASSLPGQPTFSEDLSKLFF,many,TRBV5-1,TRBD1,TRBJ2-2
TGCAGTGCTAGAACGCAACTGGGTTCACCCCTCCACTTT,CSARTQLGSPLHF,few,TRBV20-1,NA,TRBJ1-6
TGCGCCAGCAGCCGGGGTAGCACAGATACGCAGTATTTT,CASSRGSTDTQYF,many,TRBV5-1,NA,TRBJ2-3
TGTGCCAGCAGCGTAGAAGGGCACATTCAGTACTTC,CASSVEGHIQYF,NA,TRBV9,NA,TRBJ2-4
TGTGCCAGCAGTCCTAGCGCCCGGACAGATACGCAGTATTTT,CASSPSARTDTQYF,many,TRBV28,NA,TRBJ2-3
TGTGCCAGCAGCTCCCCTCGCCATAACTATGGCTACACCTTC,CASSSPRHNYGYTF,few,TRBV5-5,NA,TRBJ1-2
TGTGCCAGCAGCCCCGGACTAGCAACAGATACGCAGTATTTT,CASSPGLATDTQYF,NA,TRBV7-9,TRBD2,TRBJ2-3
TGCAGTGCTAGCGGGGGACAGGGGGTAGCAGAGACCCAGTACTTC,CSASGGQGVAETQYF,NA,TRBV20-1,TRBD1,TRBJ2-5
TGTGCCACCACTGGGACACAGCGGCCCAATGAGCAGTTCTTC,CATTGTQRPNEQFF,NA,TRBV15,NA,TRBJ2-1
TGTGCCAGCAGCCAAGACCCGACAACTAATGAAAAACTGTTTTTT,CASSQDPTTNEKLFF,few,TRBV4-2,NA,TRBJ1-4
TGTGCCAGCGGCTCCACAGATACGCAGTATTTT,CASGSTDTQYF,NA,TRBV28,NA,TRBJ2-3
TGCGCCAGCTCCCAGCAGGGGAACACCGGGGAGCTGTTTTTT,CASSQQGNTGELFF,NA,TRBV5-1,NA,TRBJ2-2
TGTGCCAGCAGCGGACCCGGGACCCCCTGGGCCCAGTACTTC,CASSGPGTPWAQYF,many,TRBV9,NA,TRBJ2-5
TGTGCCAGCAGTTTAGGTTTCGGACGGGGCTACGAGCAGTACTTC,CASSLGFGRGYEQYF,few,TRBV28,NA,TRBJ2-7
TGTGCCAGTATCTCTACAGGGGGTGACACAGATACGCAGTATTTT,CASISTGGDTDTQYF,many,TRBV19,TRBD1,TRBJ2-3
TGCAGTGCTAGGTCAGGAGGGAATGTTGTCGCTGAACTATGGGCTTTCTTT,CSARSGGNVVAELWAFF,NA,TRBV20-1,NA,TRBJ1-1
TGTGCCAGCAGTTTAAGCGGTTCAAGCGGGAAATACGAGCAGTACTTC,CASSLSGSSGKYEQYF,many,TRBV28,TRBD2,TRBJ2-7
TGTGCCTCCCAGGGTAGAACTCAGACTGAAGCTTTCTTT,CASQGRTQTEAFF,many,TRBV28,NA,TRBJ1-1
TGTGCCAGCAGCGTTGAAACAGGGGCCAAAAACATTCAGTACTTC,CASSVETGAKNIQYF,few,TRBV9,NA,TRBJ2-4
TGCAGTGCTAGGGACAGGGGGCGAGAGACCCAGTACTTC,CSARDRGRETQYF,many,TRBV20-1,TRBD1,TRBJ2-5
TGTGCCAGCAGCAAGCCTCAGGGGGCGGGCTATGGCTACACCTTC,CASSKPQGAGYGYTF,few,TRBV6-5,TRBD1,TRBJ1-2
TGTGCCACCAGTGATACCAGGACAGGGGCTGATGGCTACACCTTC,CATSDTRTGADGYTF,few,TRBV24-1,TRBD1,TRBJ1-2
TGTGCCAGCAGTTCCCCTACTAGCGGAGCTATCACAGATACGCAGTATTTT,CASSSPTSGAITDTQYF,many,TRBV28,TRBD2,TRBJ2-3
TGTGCCAGCAGAGGACTAGAATCCGGTGAGCAGTTCTTC,CASRGLESGEQFF,NA,TRBV6-5,TRBD2,TRBJ2-1
TGTGCCAGCAGCTTAGCGGTACAGGGGGCAACCAAAAACATTCAGTACTTC,CASSLAVQGATKNIQYF,few,TRBV7-8,TRBD1,TRBJ2-4
TGTGCCAGCAGCCGTATACTAGCGGGAGGGGGCAATGAGCAGTTCTTC,CASSRILAGGGNEQFF,NA,TRBV7-9,TRBD2,TRBJ2-1
TGTGCCAGCAGTCTGGTGGGAACAACTAATGAAAAACTGTTTTTT,CASSLVGTTNEKLFF,many,TRBV27,NA,TRBJ1-4
TGCAGTTCCGGGGGGGGCAGGATTACCTCCGCCGAGCAGTACTTC,CSSGGGRITSAEQYF,many,TRBV20-1,TRBD2,TRBJ2-7
TGTGCCAGCACGAGGGACGGAAGCTCCTACGAGCAGTACTTC,CASTRDGSSYEQYF,many,TRBV6-6,NA,TRBJ2-7
TGCGCCAGCAGTCTTGGGAGCCCGAATCAGCCCCAGCATTTT,CASSLGSPNQPQHF,NA,TRBV5-1,NA,TRBJ1-5
TGCGCCAGCAGCTTTAGGGGGGCCTACAATGAGCAGTTCTTC,CASSFRGAYNEQFF,few,TRBV5-1,NA,TRBJ2-1
TGTGCCAGCAAGGGCAGTAGCAATCAGCCCCAGCATTTT,CASKGSSNQPQHF,many,TRBV2,NA,TRBJ1-5
TGTGCCAGCAACCGGGACCTCAGGGAAAAGCAGTACTTC,CASNRDLREKQYF,few,TRBV2,NA,TRBJ2-7